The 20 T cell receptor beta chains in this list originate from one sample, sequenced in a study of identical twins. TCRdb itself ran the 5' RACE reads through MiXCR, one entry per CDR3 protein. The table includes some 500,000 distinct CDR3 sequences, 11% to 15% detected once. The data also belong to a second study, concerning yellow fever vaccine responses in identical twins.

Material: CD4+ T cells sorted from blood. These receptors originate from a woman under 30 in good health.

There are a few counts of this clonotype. The CDR3 reads CASSQEGTTLLSDTQYF. CDR3 sequence (DNA): TGTGCCAGCAGCCAAGAAGGGACTACGCTACTTTCAGATACGCAGTATTTT. V is TRBV3-1 and J is TRBJ2-3; 7 nucleotides match TRBD2. The ends lost 0 bases at V and 4 bases at J; junction bases unmatched: 10. CDR3 length: 17 residues. CDR1 and CDR2 (germline): LGHDT, YNNKEL (reference sequence).

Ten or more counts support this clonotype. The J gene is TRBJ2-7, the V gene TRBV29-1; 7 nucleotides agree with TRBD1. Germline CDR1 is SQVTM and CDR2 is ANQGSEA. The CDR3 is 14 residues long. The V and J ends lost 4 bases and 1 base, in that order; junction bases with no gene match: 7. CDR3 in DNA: TGCAGCGTTGCGGAGACAGGGCTATCCTACGAGCAGTACTTC. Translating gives CSVAETGLSYEQYF.

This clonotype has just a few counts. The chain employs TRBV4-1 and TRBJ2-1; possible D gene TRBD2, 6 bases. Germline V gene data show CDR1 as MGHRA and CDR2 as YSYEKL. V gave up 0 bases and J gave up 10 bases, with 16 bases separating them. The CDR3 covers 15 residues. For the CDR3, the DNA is TGCGCCAGCAGCCAAGATCGGGACTCCGAAAGGGAGCAGTTCTTC. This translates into CASSQDRDSEREQFF.

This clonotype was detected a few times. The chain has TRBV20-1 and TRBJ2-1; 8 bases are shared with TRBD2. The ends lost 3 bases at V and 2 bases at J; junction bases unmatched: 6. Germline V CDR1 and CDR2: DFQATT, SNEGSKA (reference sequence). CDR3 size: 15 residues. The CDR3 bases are TGCAGTGCTAGTAGGGCGGGAGGTGCCTACAATGAGCAGTTCTTC. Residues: CSASRAGGAYNEQFF.

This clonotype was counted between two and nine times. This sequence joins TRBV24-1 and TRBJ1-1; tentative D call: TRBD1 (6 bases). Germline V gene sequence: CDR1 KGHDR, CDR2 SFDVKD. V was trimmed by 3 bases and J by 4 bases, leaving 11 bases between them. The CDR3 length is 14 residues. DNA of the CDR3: TGTGCCACCAGTGATGCCAGGGGACCCACTGAAGCTTTCTTT. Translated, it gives CATSDARGPTEAFF.

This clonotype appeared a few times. CDR3 amino acids: CASSFDREGQPQHF. CDR3 coding DNA: TGTGCCAGCAGTTTTGATAGGGAAGGGCAGCCCCAGCATTTT. The chain employs TRBV12-3 or TRBV12-4 and TRBJ1-5; D remains ambiguous. The CDR3 is made up of 14 amino acids. The germline V and J ends were trimmed by 3 bases and 7 bases, with 13 bases remaining between them.

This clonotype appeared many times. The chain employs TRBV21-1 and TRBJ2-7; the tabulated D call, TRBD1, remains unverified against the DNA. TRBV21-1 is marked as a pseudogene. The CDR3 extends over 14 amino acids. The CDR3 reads CASSTRTGSNEQYF. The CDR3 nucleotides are TGTGCCAGCAGCACCAGGACAGGGTCCAACGAGCAGTACTTC.

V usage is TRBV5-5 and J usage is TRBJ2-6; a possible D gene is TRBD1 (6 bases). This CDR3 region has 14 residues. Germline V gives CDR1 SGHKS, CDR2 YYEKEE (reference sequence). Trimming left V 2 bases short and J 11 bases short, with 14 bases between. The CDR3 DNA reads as TGTGCCAGCAGCTTTGGACAGCCCTCAGACGTCCTGACTTTC. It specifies CASSFGQPSDVLTF.

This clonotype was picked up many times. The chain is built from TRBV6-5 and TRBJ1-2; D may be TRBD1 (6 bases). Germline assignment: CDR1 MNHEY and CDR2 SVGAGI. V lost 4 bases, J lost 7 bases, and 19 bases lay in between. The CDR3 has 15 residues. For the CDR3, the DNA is TGTGCCAGCAGTTCCACCGTAAACAGGGTTCGTGGCTACACCTTC. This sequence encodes CASSSTVNRVRGYTF.

In nucleotides, the CDR3 is TGTGCCAGAGCTCGGACCGACAGGGACCAAGAGACCCAGTACTTC. Translating it yields CARARTDRDQETQYF. The chain carries TRBV2 and TRBJ2-5, with 7 nucleotides matching TRBD1. Germline CDR1 reads SNHLY; CDR2 reads FYNNEI. The V gene end was trimmed by 9 bases and the J gene end by 0 bases; junction bases not matched to a gene: 10. This CDR3 is 15 amino acids long. Full variable domain (remainder filled in from reference TRBV2 and TRBJ2-5): EPEVTQTPSHQVTQMGQEVILRCVPISNHLYFYWYRQILGQKVEFLVSFYNNEISEKSEIFDDQFSVERPDGSNFTLKIRSTKLEDSAMYFCARARTDRDQETQYFGPGTRLLVL.

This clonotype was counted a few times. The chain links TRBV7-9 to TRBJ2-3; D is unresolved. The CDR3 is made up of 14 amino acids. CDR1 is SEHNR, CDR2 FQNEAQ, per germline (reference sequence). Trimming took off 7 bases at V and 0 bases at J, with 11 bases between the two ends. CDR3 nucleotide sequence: TGTGCCAGCACCGCAGGCCCTAGCACAGATACGCAGTATTTT. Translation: CASTAGPSTDTQYF.

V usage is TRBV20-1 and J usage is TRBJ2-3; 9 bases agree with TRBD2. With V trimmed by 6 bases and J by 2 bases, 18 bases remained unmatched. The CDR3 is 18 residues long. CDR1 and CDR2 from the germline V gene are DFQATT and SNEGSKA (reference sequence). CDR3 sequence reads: CSAGVLAGVTGFTDTQYF. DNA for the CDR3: TGCAGTGCGGGGGTCTTAGCGGGAGTCACAGGGTTCACAGATACGCAGTATTTT.

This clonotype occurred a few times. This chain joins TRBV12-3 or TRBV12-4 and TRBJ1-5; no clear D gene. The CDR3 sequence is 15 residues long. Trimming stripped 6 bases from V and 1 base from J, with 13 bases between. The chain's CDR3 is CASSPLGSSNQPQHF. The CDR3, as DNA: TGTGCCAGCAGCCCACTTGGATCGAGCAATCAGCCCCAGCATTTT.

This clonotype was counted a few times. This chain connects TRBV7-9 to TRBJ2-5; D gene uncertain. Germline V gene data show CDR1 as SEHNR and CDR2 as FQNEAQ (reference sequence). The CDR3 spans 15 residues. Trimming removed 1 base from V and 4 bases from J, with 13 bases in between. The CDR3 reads CASSLGSPSGETQYF. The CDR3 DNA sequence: TGTGCCAGCAGCTTAGGGTCTCCGTCCGGAGAGACCCAGTACTTC.

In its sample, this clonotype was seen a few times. CDR3 nucleotides: TGTGCCAGCAGCTCCGACGGGAGGCTGCCGGCCCAGTACTTC. Its protein is CASSSDGRLPAQYF. The chain links TRBV7-2 to TRBJ2-5; 7 bases line up with TRBD2. The V segment lost 4 bases and the J segment 9 bases; nucleotides outside the gene matches: 11. Per germline, CDR1 SGHTA and CDR2 FQGNSA. This CDR3 region has 14 residues.

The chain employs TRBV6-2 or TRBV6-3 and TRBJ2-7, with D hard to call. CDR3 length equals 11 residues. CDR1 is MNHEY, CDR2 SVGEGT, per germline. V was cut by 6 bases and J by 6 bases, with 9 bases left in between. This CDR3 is CASSSRTEQYF. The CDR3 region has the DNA TGTGCCAGCAGCTCCCGAACCGAGCAGTACTTC.

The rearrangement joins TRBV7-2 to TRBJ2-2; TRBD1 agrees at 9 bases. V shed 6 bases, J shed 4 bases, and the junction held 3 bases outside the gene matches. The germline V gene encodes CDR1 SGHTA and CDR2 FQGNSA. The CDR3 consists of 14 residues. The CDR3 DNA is TGTGCCAGCAGGTCACAGGGGGCCACCGGGGAGCTGTTTTTT. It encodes CASRSQGATGELFF. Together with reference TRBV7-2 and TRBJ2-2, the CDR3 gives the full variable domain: GAGVSQSPSNKVTEKGKDVELRCDPISGHTALYWYRQSLGQGLEFLIYFQGNSAPDKSGLPSDRFSAERTGGSVSTLTIQRTQQEDSAVYLCASRSQGATGELFFGEGSRLTVL.

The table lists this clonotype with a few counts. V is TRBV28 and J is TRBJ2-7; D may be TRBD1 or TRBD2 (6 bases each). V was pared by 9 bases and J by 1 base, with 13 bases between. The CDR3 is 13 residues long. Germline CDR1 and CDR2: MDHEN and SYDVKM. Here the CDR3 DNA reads TGTGCCAGTACAGGGACTGGGTCCTACGAGCAGTACTTC. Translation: CASTGTGSYEQYF.

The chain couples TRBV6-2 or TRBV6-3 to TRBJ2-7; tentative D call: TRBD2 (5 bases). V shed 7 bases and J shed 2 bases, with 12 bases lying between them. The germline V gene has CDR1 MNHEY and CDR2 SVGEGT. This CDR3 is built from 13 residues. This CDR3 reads CASTERDAYEQYF. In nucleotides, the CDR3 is TGTGCCAGCACCGAGAGGGATGCCTACGAGCAGTACTTC.

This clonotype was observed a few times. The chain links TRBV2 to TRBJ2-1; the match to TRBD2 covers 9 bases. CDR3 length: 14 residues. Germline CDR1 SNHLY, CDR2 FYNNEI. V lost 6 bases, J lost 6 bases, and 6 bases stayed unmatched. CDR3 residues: CASRKGLASNEQFF. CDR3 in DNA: TGTGCCAGCAGGAAGGGACTAGCATCCAATGAGCAGTTCTTC.